The 9 T cell receptor beta chains given below trace back to one sample, sequenced in a study of shared clonotypes between healthy human individuals. Here immunoSEQ multiplex PCR was the method, and the copy in TCRdb shows in-frame clones only, minus some. The sample has 550,000 to 750,000 clones; 90% to 95% are singletons. CD45RO-negative, CCR7-selected cells formed the naive CD8 fraction, which excluded terminally differentiated effector memory CD45RA+ cells. Sequences were obtained from naive CD8+ T cells sorted from blood. The receptors were gathered from a young man in good health.

Worth noting for this clone: The sample carries other DNA sequences with the same CDR3. CDR3 DNA: TGTGCCAGCAGTCTGGGTGGCAATGAGCAGTTCTTC. This encodes CASSLGGNEQFF. This sequence joins TRBV27 and TRBJ2-1, with D unresolved. Germline CDR1 reads MNHEY; CDR2 reads SMNVEV (reference sequence). CDR3 size: 12 residues. V gave up 5 bases and J gave up 6 bases, with 8 bases separating them.

This CDR3 is CASSVGEREGSNEQFF. The CDR3 bases are TGTGCCAGCAGCGTAGGGGAGCGGGAGGGCTCCAATGAGCAGTTCTTC. The V gene is TRBV9, the J gene TRBJ2-1; 10 bases map to TRBD2. CDR1 is SGDLS and CDR2 is YYNGEE in the germline V gene. The CDR3 contains 16 residues. After removal of 0 bases from V and 6 bases from J, the junction contained 6 bases not matched to a gene.

In DNA, the CDR3 is TGTGCCAGCAGTGTAGCGTACTCCTACGAGCAGTACTTC. Residues: CASSVAYSYEQYF. This chain uses TRBV6-6 with TRBJ2-7; D might be TRBD2 (5 bases). V lost 5 bases and J lost 0, with 8 bases in between. Looked up from germline, CDR1 is MNHNY and CDR2 is SVGAGI (reference sequence). The CDR3 is 13 residues long.

This chain links TRBV9 with TRBJ1-3; D not resolved. Per the germline V gene, CDR1 is SGDLS and CDR2 is YYNGEE. This CDR3 comprises 12 residues. The V gene lost 3 bases and the J gene lost 4 bases, with 5 bases spanning the gap. This CDR3 is CASSDTGNTIYF. DNA of the CDR3: TGTGCCAGCAGCGATACCGGAAACACCATATATTTT.

The V call is TRBV7-8, the J call TRBJ2-1, with TRBD2 identical over 7 bases. Trimming removed 6 bases from V and 0 bases from J; junction bases left unmatched: 5. This CDR3 is built from 15 residues. Germline lookup yields CDR1 SGHVS and CDR2 FQNEAQ. This CDR3 reads CASRSGDYSYNEQFF. CDR3 DNA sequence: TGTGCCAGCAGATCCGGGGACTACTCCTACAATGAGCAGTTCTTC.

J is TRBJ1-1 and V is TRBV6-4, with 8 bases fitting TRBD1. The CDR3 covers 14 residues. The V and J ends lost 6 bases and 4 bases, in that order; junction bases with no gene match: 7. CDR1 and CDR2 (germline): MRHNA, SNTAGT. The CDR3 DNA follows: TGTGCCAGCAGCACTGGACAGGGCTCCACTGAAGCTTTCTTT. This codes for CASSTGQGSTEAFF.

V is TRBV19 and J is TRBJ2-3, with 10 bases aligning to TRBD2. Trimming removed 6 bases from V and 5 bases from J; junction bases left unmatched: 5. In germline, CDR1 is LNHDA, CDR2 SQIVND (reference sequence). This CDR3 region has 14 residues. CDR3 bases: TGTGCCAGTAGCCTAGCGGGAGCGATAGATACGCAGTATTTT. The encoded protein is CASSLAGAIDTQYF.

This CDR3 is CASSLEPLDEQYF. The DNA for the CDR3 is TGTGCCAGCAGCTTAGAACCTCTCGACGAGCAGTACTTC. The chain employs TRBV7-9 and TRBJ2-7, with D unclear. Germline CDR1 is SEHNR and CDR2 is FQNEAQ (reference sequence). The CDR3 contains 13 residues. Between the trimmed V and J ends, which lost 1 base and 5 bases, there was a span of 9 bases.

The chain carries TRBV2 and TRBJ2-7; D tentatively reads TRBD1 or TRBD2 (5 bases each). Germline V CDR1 and CDR2: SNHLY, FYNNEI. CDR3 size: 14 residues. Trimming removed 8 bases at V and 5 bases at J, with 19 bases between. The CDR3 region is CASLGTDPRDEQYF. In DNA form, the CDR3 reads TGTGCCAGCCTCGGGACGGATCCGCGGGACGAGCAGTACTTC.